This T cell receptor (beta chain) comes out of a study of blood T cell repertoires in COVID-19. Study in general: The study drew acute and convalescent COVID-19 samples from the United States, Italy and Spain.

Per the study methods: Reference gene primers were amplified, and this amplification served to estimate nucleated cell counts. The repertoire was sequenced with immunoSEQ multiplex PCR; TCRdb's copy has only in-frame clones and lacks some. The V and J calls and clone size are taken from that table; D and trimming were inferred from the DNA. The data hold 250,000 to 300,000 clones, with approximately 83% observed a single time. Germline lookup yields CDR1 ENHRY and CDR2 SYGVKD. CDR3 length equals 14 residues. V dropped 6 bases and J dropped 0 bases, with 11 bases sitting between them. Source material: peripheral blood. The chain has TRBV10-3 and TRBJ1-1, with D unresolved. This receptor was identified in a woman aged 70-85 years with acute or convalescent COVID-19. The CDR3 reads CAISLSLVNTEAFF. The CDR3 DNA follows: TGTGCCATCAGCCTATCCCTCGTGAACACTGAAGCTTTCTTT.